This TCR beta chain was captured in a study of regulatory T cells in long-lasting Graves disease. There are many counts of this clonotype. Construction of the TCR beta libraries employed iRepertoire HTBI primers in conjunction with Arm-PCR of CDR3 regions. TCRdb reprocessed the multiplex PCR reads via MiXCR and lists one record per CDR3 protein. The data contain over 300,000 distinct CDR3 sequences, about 20% of them singletons. Deletions cut 1 base from V and 2 bases from J, with 9 bases between. CDR3 length equals 15 residues. CDR1 SGHNT and CDR2 YENEEA come from the germline V gene. Time point: persistent/refractory GD, antithyroid drugs over 5 years with positive TRAb. The authors made the TCR library using RNA they extracted from PBMCs.

This clonotype was sampled from a female donor with Graves disease. The rearrangement links TRBV11-3 to TRBJ2-4; D perhaps matches TRBD2 (6 bases). The sample in question was peripheral blood mononuclear cells (PBMCs), obtained when the disease was refractory, from a patient treated with antithyroid drugs. CDR3 amino acids: CASSLGGEPKNIQYF. The CDR3 DNA follows: TGTGCCAGCAGCTTAGGCGGGGAGCCCAAAAACATTCAGTACTTC.